Sequencing of this T cell receptor beta chain was carried out in a study of T cells in Graves' hyperthyroidism and ophthalmopathy. Study results and caveats: Prediction of ophthalmopathy progression came a median roughly 6.7 months pre-onset.

The ends lost 6 bases at V and 5 bases at J; junction bases unmatched: 11. The CDR3 runs to 14 residues. Germline V gives CDR1 DFQATT, CDR2 SNEGSKA (reference sequence). About this clonotype: Antigen unknown.

TCR beta CDR3 regions were amplified from RNA transcripts. A first-round RT-PCR of the TCR CDR3 used the HTBI primer set. TCRdb fed the multiplex PCR reads into MiXCR, producing one record per CDR3 protein. The sample consists of about 350,000 distinct CDR3 sequences, roughly 20% of them appearing once. This clonotype originated in a woman aged 35 to 49 with Graves' ophthalmopathy. The V call is TRBV20-1, the J call TRBJ2-5, with 8 positions matching TRBD2. The sample consisted of blood. CDR3 coding DNA: TGCAGTGCCCAGAGGAGCGGGAGCGTGGAGACCCAGTACTTC. Protein product: CSAQRSGSVETQYF.